The T cell receptor (beta chain) under discussion was sequenced for a study of cytomegalovirus exposure and HLA in healthy donors. The PCR contained 60 Vbeta and 13 Jbeta primers. The method was immunoSEQ multiplex PCR; TCRdb's version includes in-frame clones alone and lacks a portion of them. The sample lists around 200,000 clones, around 80% occurring once. CDR3 size: 14 residues. The ends were cut back, 5 bases at V and 3 bases at J, with 10 bases in the middle. Germline lookup yields CDR1 SEHNR and CDR2 FQNEAQ (reference sequence). This TCR was recovered from a woman aged 40-49 years in good health and CMV-seronegative. The chain carries TRBV7-9 and TRBJ2-2, with D perhaps TRBD1 (6 bases). The sequenced sample was PBMCs. In DNA form, the CDR3 reads TGTGCCAGCAGCCCGGACAGCTACACCGGGGAGCTGTTTTTT. Residues: CASSPDSYTGELFF.